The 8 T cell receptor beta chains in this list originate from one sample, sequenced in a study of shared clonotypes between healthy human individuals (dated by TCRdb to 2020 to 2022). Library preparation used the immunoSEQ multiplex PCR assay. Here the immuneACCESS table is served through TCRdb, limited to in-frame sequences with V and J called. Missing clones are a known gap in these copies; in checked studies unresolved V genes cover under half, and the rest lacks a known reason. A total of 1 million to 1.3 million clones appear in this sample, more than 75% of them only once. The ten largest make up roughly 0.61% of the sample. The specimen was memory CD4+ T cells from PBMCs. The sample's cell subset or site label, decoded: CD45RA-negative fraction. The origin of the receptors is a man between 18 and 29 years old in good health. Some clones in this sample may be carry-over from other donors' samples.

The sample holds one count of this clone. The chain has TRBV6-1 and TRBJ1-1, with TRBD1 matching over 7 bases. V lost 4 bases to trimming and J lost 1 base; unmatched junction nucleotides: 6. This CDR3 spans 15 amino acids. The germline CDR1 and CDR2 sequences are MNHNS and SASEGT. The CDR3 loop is CASSARQGANTEAFF. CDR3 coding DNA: TGTGCCAGCAGTGCACGACAGGGCGCGAACACTGAAGCTTTCTTT.

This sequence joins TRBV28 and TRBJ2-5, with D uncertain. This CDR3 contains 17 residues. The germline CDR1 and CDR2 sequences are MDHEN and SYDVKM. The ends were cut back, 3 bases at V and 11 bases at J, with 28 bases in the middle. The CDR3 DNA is TGTGCCAGCAGTTTTGCATCGCTAGGGCTAGGTGAATGGGTGCAGTACTTC. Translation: CASSFASLGLGEWVQYF.

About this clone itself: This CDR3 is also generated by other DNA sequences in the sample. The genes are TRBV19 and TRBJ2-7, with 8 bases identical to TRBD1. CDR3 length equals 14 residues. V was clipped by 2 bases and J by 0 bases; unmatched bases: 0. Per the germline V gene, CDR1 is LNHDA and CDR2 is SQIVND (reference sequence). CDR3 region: CASSITGGSYEQYF. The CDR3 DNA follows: TGTGCCAGTAGTATAACAGGGGGCTCCTACGAGCAGTACTTC.

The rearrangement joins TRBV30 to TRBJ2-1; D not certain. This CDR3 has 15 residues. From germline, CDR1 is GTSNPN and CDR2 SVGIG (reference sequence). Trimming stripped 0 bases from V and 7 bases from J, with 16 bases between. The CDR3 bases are TGTGCCTGGAGTGTAGGTTTCTCTGGGAATAATGAGCAGTTCTTC. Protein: CAWSVGFSGNNEQFF. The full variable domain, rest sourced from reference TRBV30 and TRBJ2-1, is SQTIHQWPATLVQPVGSPLSLECTVEGTSNPNLYWYRQAAGRGLQLLFYSVGIGQISSEVPQNLSASRPQDRQFILSSKKLLLSDSGFYLCAWSVGFSGNNEQFFGPGTRLTVL.

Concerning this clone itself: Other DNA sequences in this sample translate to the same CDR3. The CDR3: CASSLGDNTEAFF. In DNA form, the CDR3 reads TGCGCCAGCAGCTTGGGGGACAACACTGAAGCTTTCTTT. The rearrangement links TRBV5-1 to TRBJ1-1; a weak D match, TRBD1 (5 bases). Germline V gene data show CDR1 as SGHRS and CDR2 as YFSETQ. This CDR3 spans 13 amino acids. Deletions cut 0 bases from V and 2 bases from J, with 5 bases between.

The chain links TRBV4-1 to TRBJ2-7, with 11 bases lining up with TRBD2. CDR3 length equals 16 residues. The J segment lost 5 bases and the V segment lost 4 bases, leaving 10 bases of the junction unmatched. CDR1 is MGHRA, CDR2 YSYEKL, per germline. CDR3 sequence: CASSPNLAGGIDEQYF. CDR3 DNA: TGCGCCAGCAGCCCAAACCTAGCGGGAGGTATCGACGAGCAGTACTTC.

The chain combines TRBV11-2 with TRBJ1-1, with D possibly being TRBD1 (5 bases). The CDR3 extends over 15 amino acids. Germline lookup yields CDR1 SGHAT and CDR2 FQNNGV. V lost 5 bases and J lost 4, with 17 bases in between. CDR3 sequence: CASSPPRQGFTEAFF. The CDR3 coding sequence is TGTGCCAGCAGCCCCCCCCGGCAGGGATTCACTGAAGCTTTCTTT.

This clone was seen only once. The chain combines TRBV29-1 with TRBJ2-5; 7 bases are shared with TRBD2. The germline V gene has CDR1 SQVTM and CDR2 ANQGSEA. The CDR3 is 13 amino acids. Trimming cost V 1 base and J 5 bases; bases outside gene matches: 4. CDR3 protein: CSVEGGRAETQYF. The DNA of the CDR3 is TGCAGCGTTGAAGGGGGGAGGGCGGAGACCCAGTACTTC. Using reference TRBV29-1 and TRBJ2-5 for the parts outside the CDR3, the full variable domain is SAVISQKPSRDICQRGTSLTIQCQVDSQVTMMFWYRQQPGQSLTLIATANQGSEATYESGFVIDKFPISRPNLTFSTLTVSNMSPEDSSIYLCSVEGGRAETQYFGPGTRLLVL.